The clone carrying this T cell receptor beta chain was observed a few times. The antigen is unknown. Here immunoSEQ multiplex PCR was the method, and the copy in TCRdb shows in-frame clones only, minus some. Of about 36,000 clones listed, around three quarters are singletons. This CDR3 comprises 16 residues. V lost 5 bases, J lost 3 bases, and 7 bases stayed unmatched. CDR1 is LGHDT and CDR2 is YNNKEL in the germline V gene (reference sequence). This entry belongs to a study of CD4 T cells in relation to SARS-CoV-2 and coronaviruses. General study points: SARS-CoV-2-driven expansion was significantly weaker in crossreactive than monoreactive clones.

Over 80,000 naive or memory CD4+ cells were cultured with CEF peptides for approximately eleven days. This sequence originates from an adult with COVID-19. Material for sequencing was memory CD4+ T cells from PBMCs, cultured in vitro. The rearrangement joins TRBV3-1 (or the pseudogene TRBV3-2) to TRBJ2-2, with 9 bases that match TRBD2. The DNA for the CDR3 is TGTGCCAGCAGCACGAATAGCGGGAGAGACACCGGGGAGCTGTTTTTT. This encodes CASSTNSGRDTGELFF.